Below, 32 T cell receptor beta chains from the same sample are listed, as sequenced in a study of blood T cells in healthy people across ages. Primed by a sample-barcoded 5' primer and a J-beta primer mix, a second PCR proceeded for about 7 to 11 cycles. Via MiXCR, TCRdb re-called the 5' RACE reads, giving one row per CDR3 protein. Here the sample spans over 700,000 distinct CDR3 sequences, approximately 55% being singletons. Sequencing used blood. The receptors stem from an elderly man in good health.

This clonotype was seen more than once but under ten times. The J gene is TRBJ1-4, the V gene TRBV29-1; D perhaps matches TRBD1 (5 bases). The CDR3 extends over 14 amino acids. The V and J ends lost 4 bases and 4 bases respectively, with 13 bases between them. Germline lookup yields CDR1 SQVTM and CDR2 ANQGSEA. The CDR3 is CSVGRGSSNEKLFF. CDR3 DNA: TGCAGCGTTGGCCGGGGCTCGAGTAATGAAAAACTGTTTTTT.

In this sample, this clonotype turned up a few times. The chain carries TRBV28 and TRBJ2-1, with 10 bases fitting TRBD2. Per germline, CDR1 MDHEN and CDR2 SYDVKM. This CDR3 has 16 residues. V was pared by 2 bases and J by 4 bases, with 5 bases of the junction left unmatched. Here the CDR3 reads CASSLASGREYNEQFF. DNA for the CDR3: TGTGCCAGCAGTTTAGCTAGCGGGAGAGAGTACAATGAGCAGTTCTTC.

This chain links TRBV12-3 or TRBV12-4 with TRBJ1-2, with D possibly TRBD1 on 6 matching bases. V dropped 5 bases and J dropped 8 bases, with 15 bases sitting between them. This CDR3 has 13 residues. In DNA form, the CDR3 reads TGTGCCAGCAGTCGAGGGGGATTAGGCGGCTACACCTTC. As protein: CASSRGGLGGYTF.

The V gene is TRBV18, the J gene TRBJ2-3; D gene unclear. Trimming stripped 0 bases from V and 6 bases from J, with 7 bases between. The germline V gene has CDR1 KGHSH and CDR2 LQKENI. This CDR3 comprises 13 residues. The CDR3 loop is CASSPPSFDTQYF. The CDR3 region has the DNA TGTGCCAGCTCACCACCGAGCTTTGATACGCAGTATTTT.

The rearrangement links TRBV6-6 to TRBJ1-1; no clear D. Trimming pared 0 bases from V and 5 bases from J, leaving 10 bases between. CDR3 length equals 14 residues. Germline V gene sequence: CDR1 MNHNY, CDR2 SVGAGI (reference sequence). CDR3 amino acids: CASSYSFIGTEAFF. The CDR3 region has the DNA TGTGCCAGCAGTTACTCCTTTATAGGGACTGAAGCTTTCTTT.

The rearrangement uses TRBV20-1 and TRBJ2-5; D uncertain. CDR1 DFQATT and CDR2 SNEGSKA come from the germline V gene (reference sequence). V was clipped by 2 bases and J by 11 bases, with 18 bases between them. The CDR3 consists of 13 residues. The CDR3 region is CSARSVTYNEQYF. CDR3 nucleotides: TGCAGTGCTAGATCCGTTACCTACAATGAGCAGTACTTC.

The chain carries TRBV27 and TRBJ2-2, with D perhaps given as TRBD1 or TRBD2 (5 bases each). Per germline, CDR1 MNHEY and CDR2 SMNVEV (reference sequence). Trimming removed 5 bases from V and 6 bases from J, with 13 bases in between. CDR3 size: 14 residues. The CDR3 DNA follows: TGTGCCAGCAGTCCCGGGACGGAGGCCGGGGAGCTGTTTTTT. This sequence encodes CASSPGTEAGELFF.

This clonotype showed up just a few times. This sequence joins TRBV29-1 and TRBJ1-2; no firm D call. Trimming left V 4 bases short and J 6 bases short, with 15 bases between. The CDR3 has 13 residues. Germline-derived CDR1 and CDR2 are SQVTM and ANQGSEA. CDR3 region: CSVGNSLVNGYTF. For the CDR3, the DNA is TGCAGCGTTGGGAACAGTTTGGTCAATGGCTACACCTTC. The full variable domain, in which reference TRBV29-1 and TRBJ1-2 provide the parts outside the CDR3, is SAVISQKPSRDICQRGTSLTIQCQVDSQVTMMFWYRQQPGQSLTLIATANQGSEATYESGFVIDKFPISRPNLTFSTLTVSNMSPEDSSIYLCSVGNSLVNGYTFGSGTRLTVV.

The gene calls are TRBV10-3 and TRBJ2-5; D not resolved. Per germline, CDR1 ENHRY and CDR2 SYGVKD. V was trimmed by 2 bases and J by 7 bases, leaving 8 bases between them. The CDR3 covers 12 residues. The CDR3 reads CAISEEERTQYF. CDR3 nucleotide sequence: TGTGCCATCAGTGAGGAAGAACGGACCCAGTACTTC.

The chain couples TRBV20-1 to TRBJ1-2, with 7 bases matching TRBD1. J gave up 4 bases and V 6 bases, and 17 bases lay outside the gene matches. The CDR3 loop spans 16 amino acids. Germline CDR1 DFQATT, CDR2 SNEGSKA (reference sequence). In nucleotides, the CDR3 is TGCAGTGCAAACAACAGGGGACAACAGGCAGGCTATGGCTACACCTTC. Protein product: CSANNRGQQAGYGYTF.

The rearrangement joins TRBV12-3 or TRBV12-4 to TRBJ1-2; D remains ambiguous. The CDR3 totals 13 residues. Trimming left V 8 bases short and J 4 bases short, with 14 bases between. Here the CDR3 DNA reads TGTGCCAGCGTCCATGGATCTAGCTATGGCTACACCTTC. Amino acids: CASVHGSSYGYTF.

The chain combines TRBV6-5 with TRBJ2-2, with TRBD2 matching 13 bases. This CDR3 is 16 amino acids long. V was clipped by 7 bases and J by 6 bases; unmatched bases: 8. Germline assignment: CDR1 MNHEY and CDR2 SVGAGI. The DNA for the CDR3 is TGTGCCAGCACCCGGACTAGCGGGAGAGCCGCCGGGGAGCTGTTTTTT. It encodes CASTRTSGRAAGELFF.

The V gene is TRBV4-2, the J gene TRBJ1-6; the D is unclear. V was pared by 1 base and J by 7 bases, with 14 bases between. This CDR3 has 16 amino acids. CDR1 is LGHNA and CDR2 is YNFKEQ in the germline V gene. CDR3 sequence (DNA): TGTGCCAGCAGCCAAGGCGGGAACGTACGGAATTCACCCCTCCACTTT. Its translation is CASSQGGNVRNSPLHF.

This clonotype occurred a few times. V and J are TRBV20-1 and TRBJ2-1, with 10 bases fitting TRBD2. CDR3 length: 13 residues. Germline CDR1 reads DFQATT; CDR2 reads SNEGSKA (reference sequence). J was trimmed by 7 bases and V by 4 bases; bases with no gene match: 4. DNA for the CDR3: TGCAGTGCTACTAGCGGGAGAGGAAATGAGCAGTTCTTC. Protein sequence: CSATSGRGNEQFF.

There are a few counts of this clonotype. The CDR3 protein is CASSLWTGGSYEQYF. DNA for the CDR3: TGTGCCAGCAGCTTATGGACAGGGGGGAGCTACGAGCAGTACTTC. The chain is built from TRBV7-9 and TRBJ2-4; TRBD1 agrees at 10 bases. Gene TRBJ2-7 matches the end of the DNA better, so the J call may be wrong. Germline-derived CDR1 and CDR2 are SEHNR and FQNEAQ (reference sequence). The CDR3 totals 15 residues.

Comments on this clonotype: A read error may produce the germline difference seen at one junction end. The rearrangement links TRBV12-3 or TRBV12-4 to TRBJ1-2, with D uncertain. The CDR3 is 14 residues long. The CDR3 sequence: CASSLGGVGYGCTF. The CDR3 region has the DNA TGTGCCAGCAGTTTAGGGGGTGTGGGCTATGGCTGCACCTTC.

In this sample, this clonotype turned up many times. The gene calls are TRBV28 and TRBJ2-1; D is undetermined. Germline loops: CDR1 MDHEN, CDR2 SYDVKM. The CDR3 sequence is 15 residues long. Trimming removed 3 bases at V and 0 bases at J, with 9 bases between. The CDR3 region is CASSLGVSSYNEQFF. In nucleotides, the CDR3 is TGTGCCAGCAGTTTGGGCGTTAGCTCCTACAATGAGCAGTTCTTC.

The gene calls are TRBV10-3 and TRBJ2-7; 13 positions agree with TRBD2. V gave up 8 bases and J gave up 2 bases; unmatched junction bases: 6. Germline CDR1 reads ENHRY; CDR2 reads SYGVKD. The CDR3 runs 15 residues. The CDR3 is CAIGEGTSGTYEQYF. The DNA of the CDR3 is TGTGCCATCGGCGAAGGGACTAGCGGGACCTACGAGCAGTACTTC.

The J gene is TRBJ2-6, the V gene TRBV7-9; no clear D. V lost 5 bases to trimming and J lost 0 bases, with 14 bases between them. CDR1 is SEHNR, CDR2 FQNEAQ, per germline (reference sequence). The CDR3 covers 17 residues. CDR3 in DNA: TGTGCCAGCAGCCCAAGTCCCCTTCTCTCTGGGGCCAACGTCCTGACTTTC. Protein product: CASSPSPLLSGANVLTF.

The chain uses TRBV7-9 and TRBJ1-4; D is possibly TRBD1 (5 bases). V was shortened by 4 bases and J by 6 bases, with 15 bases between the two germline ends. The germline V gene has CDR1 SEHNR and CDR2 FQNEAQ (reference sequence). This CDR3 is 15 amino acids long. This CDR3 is CASSSPGPGYEKLFF. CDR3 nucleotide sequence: TGTGCCAGCAGCTCCCCGGGACCCGGATATGAAAAACTGTTTTTT. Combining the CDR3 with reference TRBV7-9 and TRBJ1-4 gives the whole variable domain DTGVSQNPRHKITKRGQNVTFRCDPISEHNRLYWYRQTLGQGPEFLTYFQNEAQLEKSRLLSDRFSAERPKGSFSTLEIQRTEQGDSAMYLCASSSPGPGYEKLFFGSGTQLSVL.

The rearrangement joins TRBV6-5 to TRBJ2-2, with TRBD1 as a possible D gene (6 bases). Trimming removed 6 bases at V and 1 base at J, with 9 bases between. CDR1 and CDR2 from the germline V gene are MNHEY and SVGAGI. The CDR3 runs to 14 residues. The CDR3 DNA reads TGTGCCAGCAGAACCAGGGGGAACACCGGGGAGCTGTTTTTT. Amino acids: CASRTRGNTGELFF.

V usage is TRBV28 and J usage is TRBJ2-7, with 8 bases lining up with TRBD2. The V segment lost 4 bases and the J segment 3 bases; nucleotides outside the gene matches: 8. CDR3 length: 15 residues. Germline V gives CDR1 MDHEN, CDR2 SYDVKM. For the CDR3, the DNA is TGTGCCAGCAGTTCCCCCGGGACTAGAAACTACGAGCAGTACTTC. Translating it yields CASSSPGTRNYEQYF.

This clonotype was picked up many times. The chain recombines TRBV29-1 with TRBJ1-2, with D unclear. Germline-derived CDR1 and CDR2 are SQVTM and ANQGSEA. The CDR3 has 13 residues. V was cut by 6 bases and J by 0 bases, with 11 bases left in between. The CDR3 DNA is TGCAGCGTCTCCACGACTCCTAACTATGGCTACACCTTC. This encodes CSVSTTPNYGYTF.

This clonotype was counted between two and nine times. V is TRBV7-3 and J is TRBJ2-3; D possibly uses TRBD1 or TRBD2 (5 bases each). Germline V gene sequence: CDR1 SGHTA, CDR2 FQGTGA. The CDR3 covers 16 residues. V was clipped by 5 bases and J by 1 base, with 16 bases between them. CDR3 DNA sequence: TGTGCCAGCAGCCCCCGTTCGGGGCGAGGCACAGATACGCAGTATTTT. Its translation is CASSPRSGRGTDTQYF.

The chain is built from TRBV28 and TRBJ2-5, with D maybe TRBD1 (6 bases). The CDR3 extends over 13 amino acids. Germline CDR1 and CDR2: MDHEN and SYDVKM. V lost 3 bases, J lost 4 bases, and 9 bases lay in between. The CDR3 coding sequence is TGTGCCAGCAGTTTCTGGACAGCAGAGACCCAGTACTTC. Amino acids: CASSFWTAETQYF.

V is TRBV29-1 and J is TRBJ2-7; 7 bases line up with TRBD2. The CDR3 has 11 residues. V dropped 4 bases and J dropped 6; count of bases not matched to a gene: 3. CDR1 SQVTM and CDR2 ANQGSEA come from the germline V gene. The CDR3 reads CSVGGRGEQYF. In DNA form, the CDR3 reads TGCAGCGTTGGGGGGAGGGGCGAGCAGTACTTC.

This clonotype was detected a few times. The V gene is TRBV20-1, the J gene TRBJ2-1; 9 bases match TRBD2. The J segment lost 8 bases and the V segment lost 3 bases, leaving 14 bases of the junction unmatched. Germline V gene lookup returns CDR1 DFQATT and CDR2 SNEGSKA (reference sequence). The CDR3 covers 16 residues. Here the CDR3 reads CSASQPASGITHEQFF. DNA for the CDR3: TGCAGTGCTAGTCAACCGGCTAGCGGGATAACCCATGAGCAGTTCTTC.

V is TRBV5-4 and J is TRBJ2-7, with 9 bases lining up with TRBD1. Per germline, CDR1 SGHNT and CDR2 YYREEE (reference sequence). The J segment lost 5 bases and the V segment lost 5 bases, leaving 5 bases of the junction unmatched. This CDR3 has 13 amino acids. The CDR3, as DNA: TGTGCCAGCAGGGACAGGGGCGGGAACGAGCAGTACTTC. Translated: CASRDRGGNEQYF.

CDR3 loop: CATPRQGDGYGYTF. The CDR3 DNA follows: TGTGCCACCCCGCGGCAGGGAGATGGCTATGGCTACACCTTC. The J gene is TRBJ1-2, the V gene TRBV7-9; D is perhaps TRBD1 (5 bases). The CDR3 spans 14 residues. Trimming took 10 bases from V and 4 from J, leaving 19 bases between them. The germline V gene encodes CDR1 SEHNR and CDR2 FQNEAQ (reference sequence).

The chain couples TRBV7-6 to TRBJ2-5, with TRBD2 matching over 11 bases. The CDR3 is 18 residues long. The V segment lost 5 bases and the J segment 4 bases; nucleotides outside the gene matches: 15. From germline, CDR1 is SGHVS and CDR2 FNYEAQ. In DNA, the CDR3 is TGTGCCAGCAGCAGGCAGTCCGGGACTAGCGGCTGGAGAGAGACCCAGTACTTC. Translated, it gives CASSRQSGTSGWRETQYF.

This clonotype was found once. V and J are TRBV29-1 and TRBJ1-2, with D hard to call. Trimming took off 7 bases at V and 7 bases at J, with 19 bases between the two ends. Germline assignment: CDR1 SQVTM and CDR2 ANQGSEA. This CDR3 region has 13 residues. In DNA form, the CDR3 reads TGCAGCGGTCTGGCAGGCTTTTCTCGTGGCTACACCTTC. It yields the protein CSGLAGFSRGYTF.

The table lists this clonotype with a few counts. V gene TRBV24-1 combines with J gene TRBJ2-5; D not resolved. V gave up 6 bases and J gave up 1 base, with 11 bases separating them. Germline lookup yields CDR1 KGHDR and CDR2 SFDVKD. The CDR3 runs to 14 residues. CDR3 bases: TGTGCCACCAGTTCGACACCCGCCCAAGAGACCCAGTACTTC. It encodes CATSSTPAQETQYF.